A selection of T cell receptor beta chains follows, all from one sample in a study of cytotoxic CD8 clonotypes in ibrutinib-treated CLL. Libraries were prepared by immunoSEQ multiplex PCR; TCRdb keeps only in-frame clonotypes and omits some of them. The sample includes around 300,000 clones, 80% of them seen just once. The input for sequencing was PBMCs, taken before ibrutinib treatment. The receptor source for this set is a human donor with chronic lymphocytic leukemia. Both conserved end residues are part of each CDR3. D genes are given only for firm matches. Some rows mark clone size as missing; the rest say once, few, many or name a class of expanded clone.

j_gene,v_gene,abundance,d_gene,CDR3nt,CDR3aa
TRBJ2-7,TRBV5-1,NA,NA,TGCGCCAGCAGCTTGGGTCGCTCCTACTACGAGCAGTACTTC,CASSLGRSYYEQYF
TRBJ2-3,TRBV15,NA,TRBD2,TGTGCCACCAGCAGAGATATCAGCGGGAGGGCCTGGGATACGCAGTATTTT,CATSRDISGRAWDTQYF
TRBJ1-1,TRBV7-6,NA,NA,TGTGCCAGCAGCCCCAAAGGTCTGGGAAACCCCGACCTAATGAACACTGAAGCTTTCTTT,CASSPKGLGNPDLMNTEAFF
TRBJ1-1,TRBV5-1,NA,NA,TGCGCCAGCAGTCCGGGACTCGGAGCTTTCTTT,CASSPGLGAFF
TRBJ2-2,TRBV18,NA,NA,TGTGCCAGCTCACCACAGGTAGCGATAGCGAACACCGGGGAGCTGTTTTTT,CASSPQVAIANTGELFF
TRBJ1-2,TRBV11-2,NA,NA,TGTGCCAGCAGCTCACCTAGGTTCGGATCTATGGGCTACACCTTC,CASSSPRFGSMGYTF
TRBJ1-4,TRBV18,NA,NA,TGTGCCAGCTCCCTAGGACAGAGTAATGAAAAACTGTTTTTT,CASSLGQSNEKLFF
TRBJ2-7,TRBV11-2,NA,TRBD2,TGTGCCAGCAGCTTCTTCGGGACTAGCGGCTCTTACTCCTACGAGCAGTACTTC,CASSFFGTSGSYSYEQYF
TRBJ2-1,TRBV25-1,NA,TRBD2,TGTGCCAGCAGCGAGACTAGCGTATACAATGAGCAGTTCTTC,CASSETSVYNEQFF
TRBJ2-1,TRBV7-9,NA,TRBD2,TGTGCCAGCATCAAATCGACTAGCGTAACCTACAATGAGCAGTTCTTC,CASIKSTSVTYNEQFF
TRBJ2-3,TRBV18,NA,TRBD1,TGTGCCAGCTCACCACCAACAGGGGCTAGCACAGATACGCAGTATTTT,CASSPPTGASTDTQYF
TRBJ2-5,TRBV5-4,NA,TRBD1,TGTGCCAGCAGCTTAAAGACAGGGGGCGCTGGAGAGACCCAGTACTTC,CASSLKTGGAGETQYF
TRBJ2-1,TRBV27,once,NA,TGTGCCAGCAGTTTGTTCCAGTGGGGTGAGCAGTTCTTC,CASSLFQWGEQFF
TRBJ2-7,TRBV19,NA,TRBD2,TGTGCCAGTAGCTGGGGGACTAGCGGGTCCTACGAGCAGTACTTC,CASSWGTSGSYEQYF
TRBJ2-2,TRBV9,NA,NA,TGTGCCAGCAGCGTAGTCGGGAAAACCGGGGAGCTGTTTTTT,CASSVVGKTGELFF
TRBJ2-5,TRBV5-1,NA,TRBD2,TGCGCCAGCAGCTTGGCAGGACTAGCGGGAGAGACCCAGTACTTC,CASSLAGLAGETQYF
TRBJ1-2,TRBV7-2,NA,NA,TGTGCCAGCAGCCTCGGGGGTAGTAACTATGGCTACACCTTC,CASSLGGSNYGYTF
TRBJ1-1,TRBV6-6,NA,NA,TGTGCCAGCAGGGGGGGGTATACTGAAGCTTTCTTT,CASRGGYTEAFF
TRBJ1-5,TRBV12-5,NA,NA,TGTGCTAGTGGCCTCGGACAGAACAATCAGCCCCAGCATTTT,CASGLGQNNQPQHF
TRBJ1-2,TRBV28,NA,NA,TGTGCCAGCAGTCTGCCGGGGCGGAGGACTAACTATGGCTACACCTTC,CASSLPGRRTNYGYTF
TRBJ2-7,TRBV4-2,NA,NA,TGTGCCAGCAGCCCAAATGTCCGCGGGATGTACGAGCAGTACTTC,CASSPNVRGMYEQYF
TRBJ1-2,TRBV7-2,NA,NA,TGTGCCAGCAGCTCTGCAGGGATTCCCTATGGCTACACCTTC,CASSSAGIPYGYTF
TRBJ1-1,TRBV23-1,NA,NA,TGCGCCAGCAGTCTGGGGGGCGGAATCACTGAAGCTTTCTTT,CASSLGGGITEAFF
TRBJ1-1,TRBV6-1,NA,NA,TGTGCCAGCAGTGAAGTTGGGGGGAACACTGAAGCTTTCTTT,CASSEVGGNTEAFF
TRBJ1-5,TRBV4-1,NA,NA,TGCGCCAGCAGCCAAGATTCGGCAGGTAGAACTTATCAGCCCCAGCATTTT,CASSQDSAGRTYQPQHF
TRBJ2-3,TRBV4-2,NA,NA,TGTGCCAGCAGCCAAGGCCCAGAGGCGCAGTATTTT,CASSQGPEAQYF
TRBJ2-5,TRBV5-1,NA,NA,TGCGCCAGCAGCTTCCCTGAAGAGACCCAGTACTTC,CASSFPEETQYF
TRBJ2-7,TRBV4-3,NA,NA,TGCGCCAGCAGCCAAGACAGGCTATCCTCCTACGAGCAGTACTTC,CASSQDRLSSYEQYF
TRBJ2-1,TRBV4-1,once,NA,TGCTCCAGCAGCCAGAGGACAGAGAGCTCCTACAATGAGCAGTTCTTC,CSSSQRTESSYNEQFF
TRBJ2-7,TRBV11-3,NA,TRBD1,TGTGCCAGCAGCCAGGGGACAGGCAGCGAGCAGTACTTC,CASSQGTGSEQYF
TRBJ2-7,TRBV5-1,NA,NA,TGCGCCAGCAGCTTGCCGTCAAGCTCCTACGAGCAGTACTTC,CASSLPSSSYEQYF
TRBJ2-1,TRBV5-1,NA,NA,TGCGCCAGCAGACCCTGGGACGGGAGAAGCTACAATGAGCAGTTCTTC,CASRPWDGRSYNEQFF
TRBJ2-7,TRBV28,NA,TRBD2,TGTGCCAGCAGTCGGTTAGCGGGAGGGTCCTACGAGCAGTACTTC,CASSRLAGGSYEQYF
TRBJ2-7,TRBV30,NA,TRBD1,TGTGCCTGGAGTGCAACTAGCAGGGGGCCCTACGAGCAGTACTTC,CAWSATSRGPYEQYF
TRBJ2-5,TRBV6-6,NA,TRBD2,TGTGCCAGCAGTTACTCGACGGCGGGAGTCCAAGAGACCCAGTACTTC,CASSYSTAGVQETQYF
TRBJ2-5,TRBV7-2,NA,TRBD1,TGTGCCAGCAGCCACGGGACAGAAGAGACCCAGTACTTC,CASSHGTEETQYF
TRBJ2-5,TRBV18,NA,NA,TGTGCCAGCTCACTACAGAGCCAAGAGACCCAGTACTTC,CASSLQSQETQYF
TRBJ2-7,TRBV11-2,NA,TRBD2,TGTGCCAGCAGCACACCGGGACTAGCGGGACTCCGACCCCCCTACGAGCAGTACTTC,CASSTPGLAGLRPPYEQYF
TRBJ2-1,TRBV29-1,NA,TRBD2,TGCAGCGGGAAGGGACTAGCGGAAAACAATGAGCAGTTCTTC,CSGKGLAENNEQFF
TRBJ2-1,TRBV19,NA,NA,TGTGCCAGTAGTCAGACGCCCCCCTCCTACAATGAGCAGTTCTTC,CASSQTPPSYNEQFF
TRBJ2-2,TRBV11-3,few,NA,TGTGCCAGCAGCTCCGGACAGAACACCGGGGAGCTGTTTTTT,CASSSGQNTGELFF
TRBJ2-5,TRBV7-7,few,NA,TGTGCCAGCAGCTTAGGCCCTATCCAAGAGACCCAGTACTTC,CASSLGPIQETQYF
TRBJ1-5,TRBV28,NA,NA,TGTGCCAGCAGCTTAACTGCGCCTCGGGTCGTCAACCAACAAGGGATCAATCAGCCCCAGCATTTT,CASSLTAPRVVNQQGINQPQHF
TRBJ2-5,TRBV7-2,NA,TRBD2,TGTGCCAGCAGACACCTTAGCGGGGACACCCAAGAGACCCAGTACTTC,CASRHLSGDTQETQYF
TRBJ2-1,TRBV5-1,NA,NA,TGCGCCAGCAGCCCGAGAGGGGCTGGCGCTGAGCAGTTCTTC,CASSPRGAGAEQFF
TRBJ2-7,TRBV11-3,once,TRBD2,TGTGCCTCCGCCCGCCTAGCGGAATACGAGCAGTACTTC,CASARLAEYEQYF
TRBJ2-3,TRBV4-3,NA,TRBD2,TGCGCCAGCAGCCCAGGTTGGGAGGGCCAGGGAGATACGCAGTATTTT,CASSPGWEGQGDTQYF
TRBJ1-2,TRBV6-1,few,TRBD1,TGTGCCAGCAATACCCCGGACAGGGGCGCCTTTGGCTACACCTTC,CASNTPDRGAFGYTF
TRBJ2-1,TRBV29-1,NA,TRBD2,TGCAGCGTTGACCCGGCGGGCGGGGGCTCCTACAATGAGCAGTTCTTC,CSVDPAGGGSYNEQFF
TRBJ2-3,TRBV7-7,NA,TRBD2,TGTGCTAGCAGCTTAGCACCGACTAGCGGGAGACCAGATACGCAGTATTTT,CASSLAPTSGRPDTQYF
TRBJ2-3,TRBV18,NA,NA,TGTGCCAGCTCACCAGTTACGAGAAACACAGATACGCAGTATTTT,CASSPVTRNTDTQYF
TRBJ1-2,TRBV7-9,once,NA,TGTGCCAGCAGCTTAGACAGAGACAACTATGGCTACACCTTC,CASSLDRDNYGYTF
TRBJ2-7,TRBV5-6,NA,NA,TGTGCCAGCAGCTTGGGCCGAAGCTCCTACGAGCAGTACTTC,CASSLGRSSYEQYF
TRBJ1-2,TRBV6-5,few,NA,TGTGCCAGCAGTTCCGACAGGAGCTATGGCTACACCTTC,CASSSDRSYGYTF
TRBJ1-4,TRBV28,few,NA,TGTGCCAGCAGTTTTTACTCAGGGGCAACTAATGAAAAACTGTTTTTT,CASSFYSGATNEKLFF
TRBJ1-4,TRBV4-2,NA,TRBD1,TGTGCCAGCAGCCAAGTACAGGGGGCCCCCATTGAAAAACTGTTTTTT,CASSQVQGAPIEKLFF
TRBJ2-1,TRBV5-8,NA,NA,TGTGCCAGCAGGTCAAACTCCTACAATGAGCAGTTCTTC,CASRSNSYNEQFF